This T cell receptor beta chain emerged from a study of CD4+ T cells in melanoma (dated by TCRdb to the early 2020s). Regarding the study in general: Neoantigen-specific CD4+ T cells in human melanoma were what the study investigated.

The research as a whole found: According to the report, neoantigen-specific CD4+ T cells in melanoma displayed diverse differentiation states. Neoantigen-specific CD4+ T cells were reported to be correlated with the function of CD8+ T cells, macrophages and B cells.

Inclusive of the bounding cysteine and phenylalanine, the CDR3 is 14 residues long. The read is trimmed to its CDR3 DNA, 42 bases read in frame from base 1. V loses 9 bases at its end and J loses 10 bases; junction bases beyond the gene matches: 12. The germline V gene (reference sequence) yields MNHEY for CDR1 and SMNVEV for CDR2. The library was built by means of the immunoSEQ multiplex PCR assay. Drawn from immuneACCESS, this table holds only the in-frame rearrangements with V and J called that TCRdb kept. Clones are partly lost; checked studies trace under half to an unresolved V gene and leave the rest unexplained. This sample comprises around 110,000 clones, around 92% of them detected only once. The ten top clones hold roughly 3.1% of the sample. To note about this clone: What antigen it recognizes has not been identified. No base quality values were provided; no much bigger clone lies one nucleotide off.

Donors were patients with melanoma. Material for sequencing was peripheral blood. The chain joins TRBV27 to TRBJ2-1, with 10 central nucleotides matching TRBD2. The sequence was collected from a human donor with melanoma. The nucleotide sequence is TGTGCCAGTAATAGCGGGGGGCGGAGAGGGGAGCAGTTCTTC. This codes for CASNSGGRRGEQFF.